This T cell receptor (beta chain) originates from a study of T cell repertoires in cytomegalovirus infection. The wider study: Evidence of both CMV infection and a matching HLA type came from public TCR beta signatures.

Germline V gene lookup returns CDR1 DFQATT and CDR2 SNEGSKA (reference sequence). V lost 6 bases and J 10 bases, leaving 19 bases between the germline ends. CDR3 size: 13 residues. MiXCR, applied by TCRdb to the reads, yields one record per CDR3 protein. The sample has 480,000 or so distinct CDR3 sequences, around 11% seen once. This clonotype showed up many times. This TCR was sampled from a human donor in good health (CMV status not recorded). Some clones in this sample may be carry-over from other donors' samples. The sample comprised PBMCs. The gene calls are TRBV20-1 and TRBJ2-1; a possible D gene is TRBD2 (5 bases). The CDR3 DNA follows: TGCAGTGCCGGAGTGGTTCCTTCGGGGGAGCAGTTCTTC. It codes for CSAGVVPSGEQFF.